This TCR beta chain was found in a study of cytomegalovirus exposure and HLA in healthy donors. Broader study findings: An apparent linkage of common viral pathogens to several of the most significant clusters emerged in a later analysis.

60 Vbeta and 13 Jbeta primers were used in PCR. Here immunoSEQ multiplex PCR was the method, and the copy in TCRdb shows in-frame clones only, minus some. The sample includes 100,000 or so clones, approximately 85% of them seen just once. V lost 5 bases and J lost 2, with 15 bases in between. The germline gives CDR1 GTSNPN, CDR2 SVGIG (reference sequence). The length of the CDR3 is 14 residues. A note on this clone: Its target is unknown.

This clonotype was sampled from a man between 25 and 39 years old in good health and CMV-seronegative. The V and J genes are TRBV30 and TRBJ1-1; TRBD1 is a possible D gene (6 bases). Sequencing was done on a sample of PBMCs. CDR3: CAWGPGQLNTEAFF. The CDR3 DNA reads TGTGCCTGGGGGCCGGGACAACTAAACACTGAAGCTTTCTTT.